This entry concerns a single T cell receptor (beta chain). This entry comes from a study of blood T cell repertoires in COVID-19. Study context: Donors in the United States, Italy and Spain gave samples during acute or convalescent COVID-19. The cDNA or gDNA used as material had been derived from T cells, B-cell-depleted T cells, or PBMCs.

Germline values: CDR1 MNHEY, CDR2 SMNVEV (reference sequence). This CDR3 contains 12 residues. The V gene end was trimmed by 6 bases and the J gene end by 6 bases; junction bases not matched to a gene: 5. Followed longitudinally, the Seattle patients had been enrolled during active infection. Methods used by the authors: Amplification with reference gene primers provided the estimates of nucleated cell counts. Generated by immunoSEQ multiplex PCR, the TCRdb table keeps only in-frame clones and is missing some. The DNA gave D and trimming, while V, J and clone size come from that table. The table shows about 410,000 clones, with 89% occurring only once.

This chain joins TRBV27 and TRBJ2-7, with TRBD1 matching 7 bases. The sequencing input was peripheral blood. The TCR was taken from a woman in her forties with COVID-19, enrolled during active disease. DNA of the CDR3: TGTGCCAGCAGACACCCAGGGGGCGAGCAGTACTTC. Protein product: CASRHPGGEQYF.